The 13 T cell receptor beta chains below were found in one sample sequenced in a study of monozygotic twins with inflammatory bowel disease. Following a re-call of the 5' RACE reads, TCRdb has one entry per CDR3 protein and lacks DNA. The record lists roughly 150,000 distinct CDR3 sequences, of which the ten most abundant hold 2% to 3%. The sequenced sample was blood. These receptors all stem from a human donor with ulcerative colitis or Crohn's disease, or a healthy co-twin of an affected twin (not recorded which).

The chain carries TRBV7-6 and TRBJ2-3; TCRdb proposes TRBD2, but this gene call is untestable without DNA. This CDR3 is built from 16 residues. The V gene's germline CDR1 is SGHVS and CDR2 FNYEAQ. The CDR3 is CASSSGLASSTDTQYF.

The rearrangement uses TRBV5-1 and TRBJ2-7; TCRdb picks TRBD1, but there is no DNA to check that call. Germline V gene data show CDR1 as SGHRS and CDR2 as YFSETQ. CDR3 length: 12 residues. CDR3 residues: CASSTDSQVQYF.

This chain joins TRBV7-3 and TRBJ2-7. The CDR3 covers 15 residues. Per the germline V gene, CDR1 is SGHTA and CDR2 is FQGTGA. The CDR3 spells CASSLLGGSAYEQYF.

The J gene is TRBJ1-6, the V gene TRBV20-1. This CDR3 has 15 amino acids. Germline lookup yields CDR1 DFQATT and CDR2 SNEGSKA (reference sequence). This CDR3 reads CSASQGGAYNSPLHF.

The V gene is TRBV19, the J gene TRBJ1-2. CDR3 size: 15 residues. Germline CDR1 is LNHDA and CDR2 is SQIVND (reference sequence). The CDR3 loop reads CASSGTTTDIYGYTF.

The J gene is TRBJ2-1, the V gene TRBV5-1; TCRdb picks TRBD2, but there is no DNA to check that call. Germline loops: CDR1 SGHRS, CDR2 YFSETQ. The CDR3 is 16 residues long. This CDR3 reads CTSSNSGGSSYNEQFF.

The chain carries TRBV7-2 and TRBJ2-2. Looked up from germline, CDR1 is SGHTA and CDR2 is FQGNSA. The CDR3 consists of 14 residues. Here the CDR3 reads CASSSPSAGGELFF.

This chain connects TRBV29-1 to TRBJ2-3; the D call of TRBD1 rests on TCRdb alone, since no DNA is present to check it. CDR1 is SQVTM, CDR2 ANQGSEA, per germline. The CDR3 has 14 residues. CDR3 region: CSVGGRGHTDTQYF.

V usage is TRBV20-1 and J usage is TRBJ1-1; TCRdb picks TRBD1, but there is no DNA to check that call. This CDR3 has 16 residues. The V gene's germline CDR1 is DFQATT and CDR2 SNEGSKA (reference sequence). The CDR3: CSAGPGQAFMNTEAFF.

The rearrangement uses TRBV6-4 and TRBJ2-3; without DNA, the TCRdb call of TRBD1 cannot be checked. CDR1 is MRHNA, CDR2 SNTAGT, per germline. This CDR3 is built from 14 residues. CDR3: CASSRNGNTDTQYF.

The chain joins TRBV20-1 to TRBJ2-1; TCRdb's D call of TRBD1 is untestable without DNA. The CDR3 consists of 16 residues. Germline V gene sequence: CDR1 DFQATT, CDR2 SNEGSKA (reference sequence). This chain's CDR3 is CSASRGWDRGDNEQFF.

This chain uses TRBV12-3 or TRBV12-4 with TRBJ2-7; without DNA, the TCRdb call of TRBD1 cannot be checked. CDR3 size: 11 residues. The CDR3 reads CASSYRGEQYF.

This chain joins TRBV20-1 and TRBJ1-2. CDR1 is DFQATT, CDR2 SNEGSKA, per germline (reference sequence). The CDR3 length is 15 residues. The CDR3 sequence is CSAVRDPMGLEGYTF.